The 12 T cell receptor beta chains listed next were all sequenced from one sample in a study of T cells in Graves' hyperthyroidism and ophthalmopathy. From RNA transcripts, TCR beta CDR3 regions were amplified. The TCR CDR3 was amplified in a first-round RT-PCR using the HTBI primer set. TCRdb analysed the multiplex PCR reads with MiXCR anew, one entry per CDR3 protein. The sample yields approximately 510,000 distinct CDR3 sequences, less than 25% seen once. The specimen sequenced was blood. Receptors originate from a man between 18 and 35 years old with Graves' hyperthyroidism.

The chain has TRBV28 and TRBJ1-1; 9 positions agree with TRBD1. Germline lookup yields CDR1 MDHEN and CDR2 SYDVKM. V lost 1 base to trimming and J lost 2 bases; unmatched junction nucleotides: 11. The CDR3 is 18 amino acids. The CDR3 DNA follows: TGTGCCAGCAGTTTATTCTATTTCGGACAGGGGCCAAACACTGAAGCTTTCTTT. Encoded protein: CASSLFYFGQGPNTEAFF.

This clonotype was seen a few times. The rearrangement links TRBV6-1 to TRBJ2-2; D not certain. CDR3 length: 14 amino acids. Germline loops: CDR1 MNHNS, CDR2 SASEGT. Trimming took off 1 base at V and 5 bases at J, with 8 bases between the two ends. The CDR3 loop is CASSEGFETGELFF. In nucleotides, the CDR3 is TGTGCCAGCAGTGAAGGCTTTGAGACCGGGGAGCTGTTTTTT.

The chain links TRBV10-3 to TRBJ1-2; no clear D gene. V was shortened by 0 bases and J by 6 bases, with 5 bases between the two germline ends. The germline CDR1 and CDR2 sequences are ENHRY and SYGVKD. This CDR3 is 12 amino acids long. This chain's CDR3 is CAISESRDGYTF. Here the CDR3 DNA reads TGTGCCATCAGTGAGTCGCGGGATGGCTACACCTTC.

This clonotype was detected many times. The rearrangement joins TRBV24-1 to TRBJ2-2; no clear D gene. The length of the CDR3 is 13 residues. The V gene's germline CDR1 is KGHDR and CDR2 SFDVKD. Trimming removed 8 bases at V and 1 base at J, with 7 bases between. The DNA of the CDR3 is TGTGCCACCACTGACGGGAACACCGGGGAGCTGTTTTTT. Translating gives CATTDGNTGELFF.

This clonotype has ten or more counts. The CDR3 loop reads CASSVPGQTNYEQYF. The CDR3 coding sequence is TGTGCCAGCAGTGTCCCGGGACAGACTAACTACGAGCAGTACTTC. V gene TRBV6-1 combines with J gene TRBJ2-7; 7 bases are shared with TRBD1. Germline lookup yields CDR1 MNHNS and CDR2 SASEGT. The V and J ends lost 4 bases and 3 bases, in that order; junction bases with no gene match: 9. The CDR3 spans 15 residues.

The CDR3 region is CASSLAPGLAGGKQFF. The CDR3 DNA sequence: TGTGCCAGCAGCTTAGCGCCGGGACTAGCGGGGGGTAAGCAGTTCTTC. J is TRBJ2-1 and V is TRBV7-2; 15 positions agree with TRBD2. Germline assignment: CDR1 SGHTA and CDR2 FQGNSA. This CDR3 is built from 16 residues. Trimming cost V 0 bases and J 11 bases; bases outside gene matches: 5.

Many counts were recorded for this clonotype. This chain joins TRBV2 and TRBJ1-2; perhaps TRBD1 as D (5 bases). The CDR3 sequence is 13 residues long. Germline V gives CDR1 SNHLY, CDR2 FYNNEI. Trimming took 8 bases from V and 8 from J, leaving 18 bases between them. The CDR3 sequence is CASRFDGGEGYTF. The CDR3 region has the DNA TGTGCCAGCCGATTTGACGGGGGGGAGGGCTACACCTTC. Together with reference TRBV2 and TRBJ1-2, the CDR3 gives the full variable domain: EPEVTQTPSHQVTQMGQEVILRCVPISNHLYFYWYRQILGQKVEFLVSFYNNEISEKSEIFDDQFSVERPDGSNFTLKIRSTKLEDSAMYFCASRFDGGEGYTFGSGTRLTVV.

Many counts were recorded for this clonotype. V gene TRBV2 combines with J gene TRBJ2-7; 7 nucleotides line up with TRBD2. The CDR3 length is 14 residues. V lost 8 bases and J lost 2; bases outside the gene matches: 9. Germline CDR1 is SNHLY and CDR2 is FYNNEI. Here the CDR3 DNA reads TGTGCCAGCCGAAGAGCGGGGTTCCCCTACGAGCAGTACTTC. Protein product: CASRRAGFPYEQYF.

This clonotype appeared many times. CDR3 coding DNA: TGTGCCAGCAGTTTAAGGGGGAGTGGACAGCCCCAGCATTTT. It yields the protein CASSLRGSGQPQHF. The chain links TRBV27 to TRBJ1-5, with D perhaps matching TRBD1 (6 bases). V shed 2 bases and J shed 7 bases, with 12 bases lying between them. CDR1 is MNHEY and CDR2 is SMNVEV in the germline V gene (reference sequence). This CDR3 region has 14 residues.

This clonotype was seen a few times. This rearrangement joins TRBV7-2 to TRBJ2-5; D is unresolved. Per germline, CDR1 SGHTA and CDR2 FQGNSA. The V and J ends lost 3 bases and 5 bases respectively, with 10 bases between them. The CDR3 totals 13 residues. The CDR3 is CASSFYVRETQYF. The CDR3 DNA is TGTGCCAGCAGCTTTTATGTGCGGGAGACCCAGTACTTC. The full variable domain, in which reference TRBV7-2 and TRBJ2-5 provide the parts outside the CDR3, is GAGVSQSPSNKVTEKGKDVELRCDPISGHTALYWYRQSLGQGLEFLIYFQGNSAPDKSGLPSDRFSAERTGGSVSTLTIQRTQQEDSAVYLCASSFYVRETQYFGPGTRLLVL.

This clonotype was counted ten times or more. Germline is not matched at one junction end, which may reflect a read error. Written as DNA, the CDR3 is TGTGCCAGCAGCTTAGGGGGTGGCGAGCAGTACTTC. It yields the protein CASSLGGGEQYF. This chain joins TRBV12-3 or TRBV12-4 and TRBJ2-7, with D possibly matching TRBD1 (6 bases). The CDR3 covers 12 residues.

A few counts support this clonotype. The chain recombines TRBV7-9 with TRBJ1-2, with TRBD1 as a possible D gene (6 bases). The CDR3 length is 15 residues. The germline CDR1 and CDR2 sequences are SEHNR and FQNEAQ (reference sequence). V was shortened by 2 bases and J by 2 bases, with 12 bases between the two germline ends. The CDR3 DNA follows: TGTGCCAGCAGCTTATTGGGGGGCGAGAACTATGGCTACACCTTC. Translated: CASSLLGGENYGYTF.